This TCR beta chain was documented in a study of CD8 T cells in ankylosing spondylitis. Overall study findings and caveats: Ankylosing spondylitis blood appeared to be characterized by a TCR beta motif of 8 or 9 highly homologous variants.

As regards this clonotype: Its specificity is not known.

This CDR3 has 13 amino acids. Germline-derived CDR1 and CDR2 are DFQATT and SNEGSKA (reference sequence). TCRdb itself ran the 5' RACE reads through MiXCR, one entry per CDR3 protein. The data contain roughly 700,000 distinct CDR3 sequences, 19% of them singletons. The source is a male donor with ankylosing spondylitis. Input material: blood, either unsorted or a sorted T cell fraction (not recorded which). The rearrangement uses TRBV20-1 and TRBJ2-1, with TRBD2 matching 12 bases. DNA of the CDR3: TGCTCTAGCGGGAGGGCCTTAGACAATGAGCAGTTCTTC. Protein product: CSSGRALDNEQFF.